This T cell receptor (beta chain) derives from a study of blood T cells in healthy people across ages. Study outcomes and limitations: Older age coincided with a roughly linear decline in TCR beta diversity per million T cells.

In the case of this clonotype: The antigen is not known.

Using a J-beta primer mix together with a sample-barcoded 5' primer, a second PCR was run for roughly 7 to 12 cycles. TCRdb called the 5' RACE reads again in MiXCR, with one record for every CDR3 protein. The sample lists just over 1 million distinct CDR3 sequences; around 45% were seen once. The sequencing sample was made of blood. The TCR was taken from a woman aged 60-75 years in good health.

The CDR3 loop is CASSFGQGRLGEQFF. CDR3 DNA: TGTGCCAGCAGCTTCGGACAGGGCCGCTTAGGTGAGCAGTTCTTC. The V and J genes are TRBV7-6 and TRBJ2-1; the match to TRBD1 covers 8 bases. There are 15 residues in the CDR3. Germline V lookup: CDR1 SGHVS, CDR2 FNYEAQ. V shed 3 bases and J 9 bases; nucleotides not matched to a gene: 10.